These T cell receptor beta chains were read from a single sample in a study of STAT5B mutations in CD4+ large granular lymphocyte leukemia. The repertoire was sequenced with immunoSEQ multiplex PCR; TCRdb's copy has only in-frame clones and lacks some. Of about 22,000 clones in the sample, around 76% were seen once. Source material: CD4+ T cells from blood buffy coats. Receptor source: a human donor in good health. CDR3s leave out the opening cysteine and the closing phenylalanine or tryptophan. Each record gives: V gene, CDR3 protein.

>TRBV9
ASSVAPNPGLRAGNTIY
>TRBV5-6
ASSSWTSGTGTQY
>TRBV19
ASNSGAGEQY
>TRBV19
ASSTLGTRRHEQY
>TRBV19
ASSIGRDYANYGYT
>TRBV6-4
ASSREAADEKLF
>TRBV5-1
ASRPGTGTGELF
>TRBV7-2
ASSPDSTISYEQY
>TRBV6-5
ASSRGGGFQETQY
>TRBV2
ASSPSQGRVRYEQY
>TRBV19
ASKVTGSGETQY
>TRBV23-1
ASSQSNSGGNEQF
>TRBV19
ASQPNGLAGKETQY
>TRBV28
ASHQLTGTSGAGANVLT
>TRBV25-1
ASSEFGGGPREQY
>TRBV9
ASSVAGDRGIFTTYNEQF
>TRBV28
ASRAPGGTTDTQY
>TRBV6-1
ASSGAGLAGGLGETQY
>TRBV27
ASSPSSQGASF
>TRBV7-9
ASSFRGSAYEQY
>TRBV28
ASSPPLGGGNNEQF
>TRBV29-1
SVISDRQSY
>TRBV6-5
ASSRTGGRETQY
>TRBV5-1
ASSPQGRGEQY
>TRBV7-2
ASSLTREGEQY
>TRBV5-6
ASILQLRDPRGGGGELF
>TRBV5-1
ASSSNGGNTNSPLH
>TRBV5-4
AMRGQGAYGYT
>TRBV28
ASSWTFRTQGGETQY
>TRBV14
ASSQGLAGGTGELF
>TRBV1
TSSTGTGAYNEQF
>TRBV30
AWSTLRAGGFYNEQF
>TRBV28
ASSLGGTGGYT
>TRBV5-1
ASSLERQGADEQY
>TRBV7-9
ASSLKRRLDRNTEAF
>TRBV18
ASSTSNNQPQH
>TRBV5-1
ASSGGTGGEYEQY
>TRBV11-2
ASSFGETQY
>TRBV7-2
ASSLVSYGYT
>TRBV7-9
ASSLQENTEAF
>TRBV30
AWSRSGTTNEQF
>TRBV6-6
ASSSGGEQY
>TRBV5-1
ASSWAVEETQY
>TRBV5-4
ASSLSSSTDTQY
>TRBV5-6
ASSSSREGAF
>TRBV2
ASSEAQGGRS
>TRBV10-3
AISGNLGQGASYGYT
>TRBV28
ASSFPGQRANTGELF
>TRBV2
ASAGAAGRTDTQY
>TRBV21-1
ASSKLPGGLFSYEQY
>TRBV11-2
ASSLEASSYRTDTQY
>TRBV6-5
ASSRQAMNTEAF
>TRBV6-5
ASSTTRTHNQPQH
>TRBV7-9
ASSLLENTEAF